Below are 23 T cell receptor beta chains sequenced from a single sample in a study of spatial heterogeneity in lung cancer. TCRdb processed the 5' RACE reads anew with MiXCR; each CDR3 protein has one entry. The profile covers 60,000 to 85,000 distinct CDR3 sequences, with about 8.2% appearing a single time and more than 1.5% taken by the ten largest. The sample's time point: blood at routine non-recurrence follow-up after resection. The sequences come from PBMCs, collected at follow-up. These TCRs come from a female donor with early-stage non-small cell lung cancer.

This clonotype was recorded at least ten times. DNA for the CDR3: TGTGCCAGCAGCTCCTTAGACAGGGTCGGTGGAAACACCATATATTTT. Amino acids: CASSSLDRVGGNTIYF. This chain uses TRBV7-2 with TRBJ1-3, with TRBD1 identical over 7 bases. The CDR3 is made up of 16 amino acids. Germline CDR1 SGHTA, CDR2 FQGNSA. V trimming: 4 bases; J trimming: 3 bases; junction bases outside the gene matches: 9. Variable domain in full (rest from reference TRBV7-2 and TRBJ1-3): GAGVSQSPSNKVTEKGKDVELRCDPISGHTALYWYRQSLGQGLEFLIYFQGNSAPDKSGLPSDRFSAERTGGSVSTLTIQRTQQEDSAVYLCASSSLDRVGGNTIYFGEGSWLTVV.

This clonotype was counted only a few times. This chain connects TRBV29-1 to TRBJ1-1; D may be TRBD1 (5 bases). Trimming took 7 bases from V and 3 from J, leaving 18 bases between them. This CDR3 contains 14 residues. CDR1 and CDR2 from the germline V gene are SQVTM and ANQGSEA. The CDR3 loop is CSAQRGTLDTEAFF. CDR3 in DNA: TGCAGCGCACAACGGGGGACGCTGGACACTGAAGCTTTCTTT.

In this sample, this clonotype turned up many times. This chain joins TRBV28 and TRBJ1-1; a possible D gene is TRBD1 (5 bases). V gave up 7 bases and J gave up 5 bases, with 17 bases separating them. CDR1 is MDHEN, CDR2 SYDVKM, per germline. The CDR3 has 14 residues. CDR3 DNA sequence: TGTGCCAGCACCACGCAGGGAGGTAGGACTGAAGCTTTCTTT. This sequence encodes CASTTQGGRTEAFF.

The V and J genes are TRBV5-1 and TRBJ2-1, with D perhaps being TRBD1 or TRBD2 (5 bases each). The CDR3 has 16 residues. V was cut by 0 bases and J by 8 bases, with 18 bases left in between. CDR1 is SGHRS, CDR2 YFSETQ, per germline. The CDR3 DNA follows: TGCGCCAGCAGCTTGGAAGGGACGGTGGGTCTAGATGAGCAGTTCTTC. Protein: CASSLEGTVGLDEQFF.

This clonotype was counted a few times. The V and J genes are TRBV28 and TRBJ2-1; 10 bases are a match to TRBD2. The CDR3 is 17 amino acids. The germline gives CDR1 MDHEN, CDR2 SYDVKM. J gave up 1 base and V 7 bases, and 10 bases lay outside the gene matches. The CDR3 DNA sequence: TGTGCCAGCAATACAGCTAGCGGGAGTCTGTCCTACAATGAGCAGTTCTTC. Amino acid sequence: CASNTASGSLSYNEQFF.

This clonotype was seen repeatedly, ten times or more. The chain links TRBV3-1 to TRBJ2-1; D not resolved. Germline V lookup: CDR1 LGHDT, CDR2 YNNKEL (reference sequence). The CDR3 contains 15 residues. The ends were cut back, 1 base at V and 5 bases at J, with 12 bases in the middle. This CDR3 reads CASSQGLGANNEQFF. CDR3 in DNA: TGTGCCAGCAGCCAAGGTTTAGGCGCGAACAATGAGCAGTTCTTC.

This sequence joins TRBV11-2 and TRBJ1-1, with TRBD1 as a possible D gene (5 bases). Germline V gene data show CDR1 as SGHAT and CDR2 as FQNNGV. V lost 1 base and J 1 base, leaving 13 bases between the germline ends. This CDR3 has 16 amino acids. In nucleotides, the CDR3 is TGTGCCAGCAGCTTAGGGCGGGGACCCTGGAACACTGAAGCTTTCTTT. Translation: CASSLGRGPWNTEAFF.

There are a few counts of this clonotype. The V call is TRBV28, the J call TRBJ2-1; 7 positions match TRBD2. The CDR3 sequence is 16 residues long. V dropped 5 bases and J dropped 2; count of bases not matched to a gene: 9. Germline CDR1 MDHEN, CDR2 SYDVKM. The DNA of the CDR3 is TGTGCCAGCAGTCGTAACCGGGACTACGCCTACAATGAGCAGTTCTTC. Translation gives CASSRNRDYAYNEQFF.

This clonotype was counted ten times or more. The J gene is TRBJ2-5, the V gene TRBV4-2; D remains ambiguous. This CDR3 has 13 amino acids. V lost 3 bases and J 1 base, leaving 6 bases between the germline ends. Germline V gives CDR1 LGHNA, CDR2 YNFKEQ. For the CDR3, the DNA is TGTGCCAGCAGCCAGGACGGCCAAGAGACCCAGTACTTC. Translated: CASSQDGQETQYF.

Many counts were recorded for this clonotype. The chain couples TRBV6-5 to TRBJ1-3, with unresolved D. The CDR3 runs to 15 residues. Trimming removed 0 bases from V and 0 bases from J, with 6 bases in between. Germline V CDR1 and CDR2: MNHEY, SVGAGI. The CDR3 loop is CASSYSISSGNTIYF. The DNA of the CDR3 is TGTGCCAGCAGTTACTCGATAAGCTCTGGAAACACCATATATTTT.

The chain recombines TRBV24-1 with TRBJ2-5; D is unresolved. Trimming removed 3 bases at V and 2 bases at J, with 3 bases between. Germline V gene data show CDR1 as KGHDR and CDR2 as SFDVKD. The CDR3 is made up of 12 amino acids. The CDR3: CATSDGQETQYF. DNA for the CDR3: TGTGCCACCAGTGATGGACAAGAGACCCAGTACTTC.

The table lists this clonotype with many counts. The chain is built from TRBV5-1 and TRBJ1-5; 9 bases are shared with TRBD1. The germline V gene has CDR1 SGHRS and CDR2 YFSETQ. J lost 7 bases, V lost 4 bases, and 6 bases had no gene match. CDR3 length equals 14 residues. CDR3 sequence (DNA): TGCGCCAGCAGCCCCGGGACAGGGAACCAGCCCCAGCATTTT. Translated: CASSPGTGNQPQHF.

This clonotype was detected only a few times. The rearrangement joins TRBV20-1 to TRBJ2-7; TRBD2 matches at 11 bases. CDR1 is DFQATT and CDR2 is SNEGSKA in the germline V gene (reference sequence). Losses at the gene ends were 6 bases for V and 5 bases for J; bases not matched to a gene: 12. The CDR3 totals 15 residues. Written as DNA, the CDR3 is TGCAGTGCCGTCCTGACAGTAGCGGGAGGGAACGAGCAGTACTTC. It translates to CSAVLTVAGGNEQYF.

This clonotype was observed a handful of times. In DNA form, the CDR3 reads TGTGCCAGCAGTTACTCGACGGGCCGAGCTAACTATGGCTACACCTTC. This translates into CASSYSTGRANYGYTF. The chain carries TRBV6-5 and TRBJ1-2; D gene unclear. This CDR3 has 16 amino acids. CDR1 and CDR2 (germline): MNHEY, SVGAGI. V gave up 0 bases and J gave up 0 bases, with 11 bases separating them.

The J gene is TRBJ1-1, the V gene TRBV2; D gene unclear. Germline V gives CDR1 SNHLY, CDR2 FYNNEI. V was pared by 3 bases and J by 0 bases, with 5 bases between. The CDR3 runs to 13 residues. The CDR3 spells CASSDWLNTEAFF. The CDR3 coding sequence is TGTGCCAGCAGTGATTGGTTGAACACTGAAGCTTTCTTT.

This clonotype has a count of ten or more. The chain has TRBV7-6 and TRBJ2-7; 7 bases agree with TRBD1. Germline V lookup: CDR1 SGHVS, CDR2 FNYEAQ. This CDR3 is 15 amino acids long. V lost 5 bases and J lost 1; bases outside the gene matches: 8. CDR3 nucleotides: TGTGCCAGCAGCCTAGGGGGCCCGCTATCCTACGAGCAGTACTTC. This sequence encodes CASSLGGPLSYEQYF.

This clonotype is judged medium-sized (0.01 to 0.1%). The V gene is TRBV7-9, the J gene TRBJ2-7, with D hard to call. This CDR3 comprises 12 residues. Deletions cut 4 bases from V and 3 bases from J, with 7 bases between. Germline V gene sequence: CDR1 SEHNR, CDR2 FQNEAQ (reference sequence). Here the CDR3 DNA reads TGTGCCAGCAGCTGGGCTGGCTACGAGCAGTACTTC. It specifies CASSWAGYEQYF.

This clonotype was counted many times. The J gene is TRBJ1-5, the V gene TRBV2; no clear D. The V end was cut by 4 bases, the J end by 7 bases, with 14 bases between. The CDR3 covers 14 residues. Germline CDR1 is SNHLY and CDR2 is FYNNEI. CDR3 sequence: CASSGIGLGQPQHF. The CDR3 DNA reads TGTGCCAGCAGTGGTATAGGGCTCGGCCAGCCCCAGCATTTT.

V and J are TRBV9 and TRBJ2-1; tentative D call: TRBD2 (5 bases). CDR3 length: 13 amino acids. The germline V gene has CDR1 SGDLS and CDR2 YYNGEE. Between the trimmed V and J ends, which lost 3 bases and 8 bases, there was a span of 12 bases. CDR3 DNA sequence: TGTGCCAGCAGCGCCCAAGTGGAGGATGAGCAGTTCTTC. Protein product: CASSAQVEDEQFF.

This clonotype was counted at least ten times. The rearrangement links TRBV7-2 to TRBJ2-7; a possible D gene is TRBD2 (6 bases). This CDR3 spans 15 amino acids. Looked up from germline, CDR1 is SGHTA and CDR2 is FQGNSA. The V end was cut by 7 bases, the J end by 0 bases, with 16 bases between. In nucleotides, the CDR3 is TGTGCCAGCACCCTTGGGCTAGCGCACTCCTACGAGCAGTACTTC. This codes for CASTLGLAHSYEQYF.

At least ten counts were recorded for this clonotype. This rearrangement joins TRBV10-2 to TRBJ2-1; D not resolved. Germline lookup yields CDR1 WSHSY and CDR2 SAAADI. CDR3 length equals 15 residues. V was clipped by 0 bases and J by 2 bases, with 8 bases between them. The CDR3 sequence is CASSESGRTYNEQFF. The DNA for the CDR3 is TGCGCCAGCAGTGAGTCAGGGCGGACCTACAATGAGCAGTTCTTC.

This clonotype was counted ten times or more. The chain is built from TRBV20-1 and TRBJ2-2; 8 bases align to TRBD2. The CDR3 extends over 14 amino acids. J gave up 4 bases and V 5 bases, and 6 bases lay outside the gene matches. In germline, CDR1 is DFQATT, CDR2 SNEGSKA (reference sequence). CDR3 region: CSARPGGSTGELFF. CDR3 in DNA: TGCAGTGCTCGCCCGGGGGGGTCCACCGGGGAGCTGTTTTTT.

This clonotype appeared many times. The J gene is TRBJ1-1, the V gene TRBV20-1; D ambiguous. V dropped 3 bases and J dropped 1 base, with 6 bases sitting between them. The CDR3 totals 12 residues. From germline, CDR1 is DFQATT and CDR2 SNEGSKA (reference sequence). Here the CDR3 reads CSASPQNTEAFF. CDR3 sequence (DNA): TGCAGTGCTAGTCCCCAGAACACTGAAGCTTTCTTT.